What follows are 26 T cell receptor beta chains derived from one specimen sequenced in a study of T cell responses to AZD1222 COVID-19 vaccine. Some clones are missing from TCRdb's copy, which holds only in-frame ones; the method was immunoSEQ multiplex PCR. The sample shows 130,000 or so clones, 84% of them seen only once. The sample was peripheral blood, taken 28 days after the second AZD1222 dose. The source is an adult who received the AZD1222 COVID-19 vaccine.

The V call is TRBV15, the J call TRBJ2-7; 8 bases fit TRBD1. Germline V gives CDR1 LNHNV, CDR2 YYDKDF (reference sequence). The ends lost 3 bases at V and 1 base at J; junction bases unmatched: 2. CDR3 size: 14 residues. The CDR3 bases are TGTGCCACCAGCAGGGACAGGGTGTCCTACGAGCAGTACTTC. Residues: CATSRDRVSYEQYF.

For the CDR3, the DNA is TGTGCCAGCAGCCAAGGGGTAGGGAACTATGGCTACACCTTC. It translates to CASSQGVGNYGYTF. The gene calls are TRBV11-2 and TRBJ1-2, with TRBD1 as a possible D gene (5 bases). Trimming removed 5 bases from V and 2 bases from J, with 12 bases in between. This CDR3 region has 14 residues. From germline, CDR1 is SGHAT and CDR2 FQNNGV. The full variable domain, rest sourced from reference TRBV11-2 and TRBJ1-2, is EAGVAQSPRYKIIEKRQSVAFWCNPISGHATLYWYQQILGQGPKLLIQFQNNGVVDDSQLPKDRFSAERLKGVDSTLKIQPAKLEDSAVYLCASSQGVGNYGYTFGSGTRLTVV.

The genes are TRBV9 and TRBJ2-7, with 10 bases lining up with TRBD1. The CDR3 totals 14 residues. V shed 4 bases, J shed 5 bases, and the junction held 6 bases outside the gene matches. Germline assignment: CDR1 SGDLS and CDR2 YYNGEE. The CDR3, as DNA: TGTGCCAGCAGCTTCGGGACAGGGGTGAACGAGCAGTACTTC. It encodes CASSFGTGVNEQYF.

The V gene is TRBV7-3, the J gene TRBJ1-1; no clear D. The V end lost 4 bases, the J end lost 8 bases, and 11 bases lay between the germline ends. CDR3 length equals 12 residues. Germline lookup yields CDR1 SGHTA and CDR2 FQGTGA. The CDR3 DNA follows: TGTGCCAGCAGCTCTTCGAGGGTAGAAGCTTTCTTT. This gives the protein CASSSSRVEAFF.

The V gene is TRBV2, the J gene TRBJ1-4, with TRBD1 matching over 9 bases. V was pared by 2 bases and J by 6 bases, with 4 bases of the junction left unmatched. The CDR3 length is 15 residues. Per the germline V gene, CDR1 is SNHLY and CDR2 is FYNNEI. Written as DNA, the CDR3 is TGTGCCAGCAGTGAACGGGGACAGGGAGATGAAAAACTGTTTTTT. This gives the protein CASSERGQGDEKLFF.

V gene TRBV18 combines with J gene TRBJ2-1; D unresolved. The CDR3 is 14 amino acids. The germline gives CDR1 KGHSH, CDR2 LQKENI. Trimming took 3 bases from V and 9 from J, leaving 15 bases between them. For the CDR3, the DNA is TGTGCCAGCTCACCCAATTCTATAGCCAGTGAGCAGTTCTTC. It is translated as CASSPNSIASEQFF.

The chain recombines TRBV12-3 or TRBV12-4 with TRBJ1-4; D is unclear. The length of the CDR3 is 12 residues. V was shortened by 4 bases and J by 14 bases, with 14 bases between the two germline ends. DNA for the CDR3: TGTGCCAGCAGTTATGCCTGGCACTTGCTGTTTTTT. This translates into CASSYAWHLLFF.

V gene TRBV6-2 or TRBV6-3 combines with J gene TRBJ2-1; 8 bases fit TRBD1. Germline V gene lookup returns CDR1 MNHEY and CDR2 SVGEGT. With 5 bases clipped from V and 3 bases from J, the junction kept 9 bases outside the gene matches. The CDR3 loop spans 16 amino acids. The CDR3 loop is CASSRWTGPNYNEQFF. In DNA, the CDR3 is TGTGCCAGCAGTCGATGGACAGGGCCCAACTACAATGAGCAGTTCTTC.

This sequence joins TRBV2 and TRBJ1-2; 10 positions agree with TRBD1. This CDR3 comprises 20 residues. Losses at the gene ends were 6 bases for V and 4 bases for J; bases not matched to a gene: 23. Germline values: CDR1 SNHLY, CDR2 FYNNEI. DNA for the CDR3: TGTGCCAGCAGCGTTAGAAAAGCCGGGACAGGGGCCTCTCTCCTCTATGGCTACACCTTC. This encodes CASSVRKAGTGASLLYGYTF.

This chain connects TRBV3-1 (or the pseudogene TRBV3-2) to TRBJ1-2; unclear D gene. Trimming removed 0 bases at V and 14 bases at J, with 19 bases between. CDR3 length: 14 residues. Germline V gene lookup returns CDR1 LGHDT and CDR2 YNNKEL (reference sequence). DNA of the CDR3: TGTGCCAGCAGCCAAGACGCCGGTCAGGCAAGAGGGACCTTC. Protein product: CASSQDAGQARGTF.

V and J are TRBV28 and TRBJ1-5; D is uncertain. Germline lookup yields CDR1 MDHEN and CDR2 SYDVKM. The CDR3 spans 14 residues. V shed 5 bases and J shed 0 bases, with 8 bases lying between them. CDR3 protein: CASSKQYSNQPQHF. The CDR3 region has the DNA TGTGCCAGCAGTAAGCAATATAGCAATCAGCCCCAGCATTTT.

This chain links TRBV6-2 or TRBV6-3 with TRBJ2-7; TRBD1 is a possible D gene (7 bases). Trimming left V 2 bases short and J 9 bases short, with 20 bases between. The CDR3 spans 15 residues. Germline CDR1 MNHEY, CDR2 SVGEGT. The CDR3 DNA follows: TGTGCCAGCAGTTACGGGGGGACAGCCCAGAGAGGGCAGTACTTC. Residues: CASSYGGTAQRGQYF.

The CDR3 region is CASSYSGTPTGELFF. CDR3 DNA: TGTGCCAGCAGTTACTCGGGTACCCCCACCGGGGAGCTGTTTTTT. The chain carries TRBV6-5 and TRBJ2-2; D remains unclear. Germline-derived CDR1 and CDR2 are MNHEY and SVGAGI. This CDR3 has 15 amino acids. The V end was cut by 0 bases, the J end by 4 bases, with 9 bases between.

The CDR3 DNA follows: TGTGCCAGCACCTACGGAGGGCTGAACACTGAAGCTTTCTTT. Protein: CASTYGGLNTEAFF. The gene calls are TRBV6-5 and TRBJ1-1; unclear D gene. Trimming stripped 7 bases from V and 0 bases from J, with 12 bases between. CDR1 MNHEY and CDR2 SVGAGI come from the germline V gene. The CDR3 runs to 14 residues.

The V call is TRBV3-1 (or the pseudogene TRBV3-2), the J call TRBJ2-2; D is possibly TRBD1 (6 bases). The CDR3 is 14 amino acids. Between the trimmed V and J ends, which lost 1 base and 7 bases, there was a span of 10 bases. Germline V gene lookup returns CDR1 LGHDT and CDR2 YNNKEL (reference sequence). The CDR3 DNA sequence: TGTGCCAGCAGCCAAGGGGGGCAAGGCGGGGAGCTGTTTTTT. Its translation is CASSQGGQGGELFF.

This clone has just one count. The rearrangement links TRBV10-2 to TRBJ1-5, with D tentatively TRBD1 (5 bases). The V and J ends lost 6 bases and 0 bases respectively, with 15 bases between them. CDR1 WSHSY and CDR2 SAAADI come from the germline V gene. CDR3 size: 16 residues. Written as DNA, the CDR3 is TGCGCCAGCAGATCGGACAAGACCTATAGCAATCAGCCCCAGCATTTT. It codes for CASRSDKTYSNQPQHF.

The rearrangement links TRBV10-3 to TRBJ2-6; no reliable D call. The CDR3 is 16 amino acids. V dropped 2 bases and J dropped 0 bases, with 8 bases sitting between them. From germline, CDR1 is ENHRY and CDR2 SYGVKD. CDR3 residues: CAISEGRASGANVLTF. The CDR3 bases are TGTGCCATCAGTGAGGGACGGGCCTCTGGGGCCAACGTCCTGACTTTC.

CDR3 region: CASRRSSHYGYTF. The CDR3 coding sequence is TGTGCCAGCAGGAGAAGCTCGCACTATGGCTACACCTTC. The chain uses TRBV11-1 and TRBJ1-2; D is ambiguous. V gave up 6 bases and J gave up 3 bases, with 11 bases separating them. The germline V gene has CDR1 SGHAT and CDR2 FQDESV (reference sequence). The CDR3 is 13 amino acids.

This chain uses TRBV19 with TRBJ2-1; the match to TRBD1 covers 9 bases. CDR3 size: 14 residues. The germline gives CDR1 LNHDA, CDR2 SQIVND (reference sequence). Losses at the gene ends were 7 bases for V and 10 bases for J; bases not matched to a gene: 11. The CDR3: CASTRDRARGEQFF. The CDR3 nucleotides read TGTGCCAGTACACGGGACAGGGCTCGCGGGGAGCAGTTCTTC.

This clone was recorded only once. The chain couples TRBV15 to TRBJ1-3, with 7 bases identical to TRBD1. CDR1 and CDR2 (germline): LNHNV, YYDKDF (reference sequence). V lost 5 bases to trimming and J lost 0 bases; unmatched junction nucleotides: 7. This CDR3 is 16 amino acids long. DNA of the CDR3: TGTGCCACCAGCCGCAAGGGACAGAGCTCTGGAAACACCATATATTTT. Amino acid sequence: CATSRKGQSSGNTIYF.

The chain recombines TRBV24-1 with TRBJ2-7, with D tentatively TRBD2 (5 bases). This CDR3 is built from 13 residues. V was pared by 4 bases and J by 6 bases, with 12 bases between. Per germline, CDR1 KGHDR and CDR2 SFDVKD. DNA for the CDR3: TGTGCCACCAGTGACCCAAATCGGGGCGAGCAGTACTTC. The encoded protein is CATSDPNRGEQYF.

CDR3 DNA: TGTGCCAGCAGTCCGACTAGGGGGTTCTACAATGAGCAGTTCTTC. Its protein product is CASSPTRGFYNEQFF. This chain connects TRBV28 to TRBJ2-1; tentatively, D is TRBD1 or TRBD2 (6 bases each). Between the trimmed V and J ends, which lost 5 bases and 3 bases, there was a span of 14 bases. Germline loops: CDR1 MDHEN, CDR2 SYDVKM. The CDR3 is 15 amino acids.

J is TRBJ2-1 and V is TRBV7-2; 14 bases map to TRBD2. This CDR3 is built from 16 residues. Germline loops: CDR1 SGHTA, CDR2 FQGNSA. Germline trimming cut 1 base from V and 5 bases from J; bases unmatched to any gene: 1. The CDR3: CASSLVGLAGDNEQFF. In nucleotides, the CDR3 is TGTGCCAGCAGCTTAGTGGGACTAGCGGGAGACAATGAGCAGTTCTTC.

The gene calls are TRBV19 and TRBJ1-2, with D possibly TRBD1 on 5 matching bases. The CDR3 is 15 residues long. Germline CDR1 LNHDA, CDR2 SQIVND (reference sequence). Trimming took off 3 bases at V and 4 bases at J, with 15 bases between the two ends. CDR3 coding DNA: TGTGCCAGTAGTATCGCCCGGGGGGGATCCTATGGCTACACCTTC. Translating gives CASSIARGGSYGYTF.

The chain carries TRBV5-6 and TRBJ1-2, with D perhaps matching TRBD1 (5 bases). Germline CDR1 reads SGHDT; CDR2 reads YYEEEE. Between the trimmed V and J ends, which lost 5 bases and 5 bases, there was a span of 22 bases. The CDR3 spans 16 residues. The CDR3 DNA follows: TGTGCCAGCAGTTCATGGGCGGGACGAACGTCTTATGGCTACACCTTC. Translation: CASSSWAGRTSYGYTF.

The chain couples TRBV14 to TRBJ1-6; 12 bases match TRBD1. V gave up 4 bases and J gave up 12 bases; unmatched junction bases: 7. The CDR3 has 15 amino acids. Germline V gene lookup returns CDR1 SGHDN and CDR2 FVKESK. The CDR3 sequence: CASSPSGTGGKPLHF. DNA for the CDR3: TGTGCCAGCAGCCCGTCCGGGACAGGGGGCAAACCCCTCCACTTT.